These 5 T cell receptor beta chains originate from one sample sequenced in a study of T cell responses to AZD1222 COVID-19 vaccine. The protocol was immunoSEQ multiplex PCR, while the TCRdb copy is restricted to in-frame clones and leaves out a portion. Among 120,000 or so clones listed, around 82% were seen once. This sample comprised peripheral blood, obtained on day 0 of AZD1222 vaccination. The receptor set was obtained from an adult in good health.

The V gene is TRBV28, the J gene TRBJ2-7; perhaps TRBD2 as D (6 bases). Trimming removed 6 bases from V and 3 bases from J, with 15 bases in between. This CDR3 spans 14 amino acids. The germline V gene has CDR1 MDHEN and CDR2 SYDVKM. The CDR3 sequence is CASRSRRVDYEQYF. The DNA for the CDR3 is TGTGCCAGCAGAAGTCGGAGGGTAGACTACGAGCAGTACTTC.

The rearrangement joins TRBV5-1 to TRBJ1-2; D gene unclear. The CDR3 sequence is 11 residues long. V gave up 4 bases and J gave up 2 bases, with 3 bases separating them. CDR1 and CDR2 (germline): SGHRS, YFSETQ. The CDR3 region is CASSENYGYTF. CDR3 nucleotides: TGCGCCAGCAGCGAAAACTATGGCTACACCTTC.

The chain is built from TRBV27 and TRBJ1-6, with a tentative D call TRBD1 (6 bases). The CDR3 runs 13 residues. Germline values: CDR1 MNHEY, CDR2 SMNVEV (reference sequence). V shed 6 bases and J shed 13 bases, with 16 bases lying between them. CDR3 in amino acids: CASRGGQGSPLHF. The CDR3 region has the DNA TGTGCCAGCAGAGGAGGCCAGGGGTCCCCCCTCCACTTT.

V gene TRBV20-1 combines with J gene TRBJ1-4, with TRBD1 as a possible D gene (5 bases). Germline CDR1 DFQATT, CDR2 SNEGSKA (reference sequence). V shed 3 bases and J shed 0 bases, with 14 bases lying between them. The CDR3 has 16 residues. Here the CDR3 DNA reads TGCAGTGCTAGTCGTGGCAGGGTAGCAACTAATGAAAAACTGTTTTTT. Encoded protein: CSASRGRVATNEKLFF.

The chain carries TRBV2 and TRBJ1-6; 7 bases agree with TRBD1. This CDR3 is 15 amino acids long. Per the germline V gene, CDR1 is SNHLY and CDR2 is FYNNEI. Losses at the gene ends were 4 bases for V and 9 bases for J; bases not matched to a gene: 9. CDR3 amino acids: CASSGDRVASSPLHF. CDR3 in DNA: TGTGCCAGCAGTGGCGACAGGGTGGCGAGTTCACCCCTCCACTTT.